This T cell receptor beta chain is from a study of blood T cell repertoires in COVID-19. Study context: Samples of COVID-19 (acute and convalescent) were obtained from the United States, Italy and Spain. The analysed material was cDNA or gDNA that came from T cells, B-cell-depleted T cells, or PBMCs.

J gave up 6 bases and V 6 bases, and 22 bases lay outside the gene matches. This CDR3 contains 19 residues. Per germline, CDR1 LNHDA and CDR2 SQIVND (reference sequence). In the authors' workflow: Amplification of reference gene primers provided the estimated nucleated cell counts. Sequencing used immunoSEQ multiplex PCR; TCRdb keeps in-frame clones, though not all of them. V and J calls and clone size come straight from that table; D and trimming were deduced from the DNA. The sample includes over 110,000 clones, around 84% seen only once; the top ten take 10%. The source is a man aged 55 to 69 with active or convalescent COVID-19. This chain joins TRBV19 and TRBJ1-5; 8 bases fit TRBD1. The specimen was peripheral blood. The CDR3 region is CASSDRAGTGGSPTQPQHF. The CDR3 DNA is TGTGCCAGTAGCGACCGAGCCGGGACAGGAGGATCGCCGACTCAGCCCCAGCATTTT.